The rows below give T cell receptor beta chains drawn from one sample of a study of CD8+ T cells in alopecia areata. Produced via immunoSEQ multiplex PCR; TCRdb's table is partial and in-frame only. The sample includes about 190,000 clones, about three fifths of them seen just once. Sequencing was performed on CD4+ T cells sorted from blood, taken at week 4, from a patient treated with tofacitinib. These receptors originate from a human donor with alopecia areata. CDR3s include the opening cysteine and the closing phenylalanine or tryptophan. Each record gives: CDR3 protein, CDR3 DNA, J gene, D gene, V gene, clone size. A D gene is named only where the DNA matches it firmly. Clone size is given for some rows only: seen once, a few or many times, or a class if the clone is expanded.

CSARPQDEQYF,TGCAGTGCTAGGCCCCAGGACGAGCAGTACTTC,TRBJ2-7,NA,TRBV20-1,NA
CASSTLAGGYEQYF,TGTGCCAGCAGTACACTAGCGGGAGGCTACGAGCAGTACTTC,TRBJ2-7,TRBD2,TRBV2,NA
CAWSDVDEQYF,TGTGCCTGGAGTGACGTTGACGAGCAGTACTTC,TRBJ2-7,NA,TRBV30,few
CASSIGAGTLYEQYF,TGTGCCAGCTCAATCGGGGCGGGTACGCTCTACGAGCAGTACTTC,TRBJ2-7,NA,TRBV7-2,NA
CASSQDWREAGTDTQYF,TGCGCCAGCAGCCAAGATTGGCGGGAGGCGGGTACAGATACGCAGTATTTT,TRBJ2-3,TRBD2,TRBV4-1,NA
CASSLATGGHEQYF,TGTGCCAGCAGCTTAGCGACAGGGGGCCACGAGCAGTACTTC,TRBJ2-7,TRBD1,TRBV7-8,NA
CASSQQPQVNYGYTF,TGTGCCAGCAGCCAACAACCACAGGTTAACTATGGCTACACCTTC,TRBJ1-2,NA,TRBV14,NA
CASSLGPGQSYGYTF,TGTGCCAGCAGCTTAGGTCCGGGACAGAGCTATGGCTACACCTTC,TRBJ1-2,TRBD1,TRBV7-9,once
CSARRDEQFF,TGCAGTGCTAGGCGTGATGAGCAGTTCTTC,TRBJ2-1,NA,TRBV20-1,NA
CASSLWATDTQYF,TGTGCCAGCAGCTTGTGGGCTACAGATACGCAGTATTTT,TRBJ2-3,NA,TRBV5-6,NA
CASSLGGGDQPQHF,TGTGCCAGCAGCTTGGGAGGGGGCGACCAGCCCCAGCATTTT,TRBJ1-5,TRBD1,TRBV5-4,NA
CASSGDSSQFF,TGTGCCAGCAGTGGTGATTCTTCGCAGTTCTTC,TRBJ2-1,NA,TRBV2,NA
CASNVQLDQPQHF,TGTGCCAGCAATGTACAGCTGGATCAGCCCCAGCATTTT,TRBJ1-5,NA,TRBV2,many
CAWLTGRDTQYF,TGTGCCTGGTTAACGGGACGGGATACGCAGTATTTT,TRBJ2-3,NA,TRBV30,NA
CASSAPGQGVREANVLTF,TGTGCCAGCAGCGCCCCGGGACAGGGGGTAAGGGAGGCCAACGTCCTGACTTTC,TRBJ2-6,TRBD1,TRBV7-9,NA
CSVSLLGIAKNIQYF,TGCAGCGTCTCGCTCCTTGGAATAGCCAAAAACATTCAGTACTTC,TRBJ2-4,NA,TRBV29-1,NA
CAWSMGLNTGELFF,TGTGCCTGGAGCATGGGACTTAACACCGGGGAGCTGTTTTTT,TRBJ2-2,NA,TRBV30,NA
CSVEDKWGQPQHF,TGCAGCGTTGAAGATAAGTGGGGACAGCCCCAGCATTTT,TRBJ1-5,NA,TRBV29-1,few
CASSLTQNTEAFF,TGTGCCAGCAGCTTGACACAGAACACTGAAGCTTTCTTT,TRBJ1-1,NA,TRBV7-2,NA
CASRLAGSDYGYTF,TGTGCCAGCAGGCTTGCGGGCTCTGACTATGGCTACACCTTC,TRBJ1-2,NA,TRBV11-2,NA
CASSLGGLTYEQYF,TGTGCCAGCAGCTTAGGGGGACTAACCTACGAGCAGTACTTC,TRBJ2-7,TRBD2,TRBV7-9,NA
CASSLSAAYNEQFF,TGTGCCAGCAGCTTATCGGCAGCATACAATGAGCAGTTCTTC,TRBJ2-1,NA,TRBV7-3,NA
CASSQTGDAQPQHF,TGTGCCAGCAGTCAGACAGGGGATGCTCAGCCCCAGCATTTT,TRBJ1-5,TRBD1,TRBV2,NA
CASSYDTPTQYF,TGCGCCAGCAGCTACGACACGCCTACGCAGTATTTT,TRBJ2-3,NA,TRBV5-1,NA
CAWQLDRGSRGEAFF,TGTGCCTGGCAATTGGACAGGGGATCTCGTGGTGAAGCTTTCTTT,TRBJ1-1,TRBD1,TRBV30,NA
CASSQNYRPNEQFF,TGCGCCAGCAGCCAGAACTACAGGCCCAATGAGCAGTTCTTC,TRBJ2-1,NA,TRBV4-1,once
CASSQDAGAVETQYF,TGTGCCAGCAGCCAAGATGCGGGGGCGGTTGAGACCCAGTACTTC,TRBJ2-5,NA,TRBV14,NA
CAWRGLLNYGYTF,TGTGCCTGGAGGGGGCTACTTAACTATGGCTACACCTTC,TRBJ1-2,NA,TRBV30,NA
CASSPRDGKVGETQYF,TGTGCCAGCAGTCCGCGGGACGGAAAAGTAGGAGAGACCCAGTACTTC,TRBJ2-5,NA,TRBV27,few
CSALITDTQYF,TGCAGTGCCCTAATCACAGATACGCAGTATTTT,TRBJ2-3,NA,TRBV20-1,NA
CASSRESIGSVYF,TGCGCCAGCAGCCGCGAGTCTATCGGTAGTGTGTATTTT,TRBJ2-3,NA,TRBV5-1,NA
CASFPKGSRGF,TGCGCCAGCTTCCCCAAAGGATCGCGGGGCTTC,TRBJ2-7,NA,TRBV5-1,few
CASNTAEEQFF,TGTGCCAGCAATACTGCAGAGGAGCAGTTCTTC,TRBJ2-1,NA,TRBV28,NA
CASSNGETQYF,TGTGCCAGTAGTAACGGCGAGACCCAGTACTTC,TRBJ2-5,NA,TRBV19,NA
CASSQVNREQYF,TGTGCCAGCAGCCAAGTCAATCGCGAGCAGTACTTC,TRBJ2-7,NA,TRBV4-2,few
CASSLTSLDTEAFF,TGCGCCAGCAGCTTAACCTCACTCGACACTGAAGCTTTCTTT,TRBJ1-1,NA,TRBV5-1,NA
CASSRPDRAHYGYTF,TGTGCCAGCAGCCGCCCGGACAGAGCGCACTATGGCTACACCTTC,TRBJ1-2,NA,TRBV7-2,NA
CASSVGGYEQYF,TGTGCCAGCAGTGTAGGGGGCTACGAGCAGTACTTC,TRBJ2-7,NA,TRBV6-1,NA
CSVGGQYYGYTF,TGCAGCGTTGGAGGGCAGTACTATGGCTACACCTTC,TRBJ1-2,NA,TRBV29-1,few
CASSGVAGGPGNEQFF,TGTGCCAGCAGCGGTGTAGCGGGAGGGCCCGGTAATGAGCAGTTCTTC,TRBJ2-1,TRBD2,TRBV9,NA
CAWGPEATNYGYTF,TGTGCCTGGGGACCGGAGGCGACGAACTATGGCTACACCTTC,TRBJ1-2,NA,TRBV30,NA
CASSLARDNEQFF,TGTGCTAGCAGCTTAGCGCGGGACAATGAGCAGTTCTTC,TRBJ2-1,NA,TRBV7-7,NA
CATHRGVYEQYF,TGTGCCACCCATAGGGGGGTTTACGAGCAGTACTTC,TRBJ2-7,NA,TRBV6-6,NA
CASSLDRATNEQFF,TGTGCCAGCAGCTTAGACAGGGCAACCAATGAGCAGTTCTTC,TRBJ2-1,TRBD1,TRBV7-3,NA
CSVTGYQETQYF,TGCAGCGTGACAGGGTACCAAGAGACCCAGTACTTC,TRBJ2-5,TRBD1,TRBV29-1,NA
CASSLLQGSNVLTF,TGTGCCAGCAGCCTTCTACAGGGTTCCAACGTCCTGACTTTC,TRBJ2-6,NA,TRBV4-2,once
CAISVGLAGVRDTQYF,TGTGCCATCAGTGTGGGACTAGCGGGAGTAAGAGATACGCAGTATTTT,TRBJ2-3,TRBD2,TRBV10-3,few
CASGLSGEQFF,TGTGCTAGTGGTTTGAGCGGTGAGCAGTTCTTC,TRBJ2-1,NA,TRBV12-5,NA
CASSLATNTGELFF,TGCGCCAGCAGCTTGGCCACCAACACCGGGGAGCTGTTTTTT,TRBJ2-2,NA,TRBV5-1,NA
CASRTPSGEQYF,TGCGCCAGCAGAACGCCCTCGGGCGAGCAGTACTTC,TRBJ2-7,NA,TRBV10-2,NA
CASSLAGGHSYNEQFF,TGTGCCAGCAGCTTGGCAGGCGGCCATTCCTACAATGAGCAGTTCTTC,TRBJ2-1,NA,TRBV5-4,NA
CASSPNRGREGSGANVLTF,TGCGCCAGCAGCCCCAACCGTGGCAGGGAGGGGAGTGGGGCCAACGTCCTGACTTTC,TRBJ2-6,TRBD2,TRBV5-1,NA
CASSFATPAYEQYF,TGTGCCAGCAGCTTTGCCACACCGGCATACGAGCAGTACTTC,TRBJ2-7,NA,TRBV7-2,NA